This T cell receptor beta chain was obtained from a study of early T cells in non-severe SARS-CoV-2 infection. TCRdb reanalysed the 5' RACE reads using MiXCR and keeps one entry per CDR3 protein. The table has 68,000 or so distinct CDR3 sequences, about 11% seen once. CDR1 is SGHRS, CDR2 YFSETQ, per germline. The CDR3 runs 18 residues. The germline V and J ends were trimmed by 2 bases and 0 bases, with 18 bases remaining between them. This clonotype was seen a handful of times. The chain carries TRBV5-1 and TRBJ2-1, with a possible D match to TRBD1 (5 bases). This sequence was found in an adult who was a healthcare worker with PCR-confirmed SARS-CoV-2 infection or an uninfected control (not recorded which). What was sequenced was whole blood. CDR3 sequence reads: CASSLGPVQGRSYNEQFF. The CDR3 nucleotides are TGCGCCAGCAGCTTAGGGCCTGTCCAGGGTCGCTCCTACAATGAGCAGTTCTTC.